This T cell receptor (beta chain) was documented in a study of T cell changes during pregnancy in multiple sclerosis. Germline assignment: CDR1 SGHDT and CDR2 YYEEEE. Trimming cost V 4 bases and J 7 bases; bases outside gene matches: 3. This CDR3 has 15 residues. The repertoire was sequenced with immunoSEQ multiplex PCR; TCRdb's copy has only in-frame clones and lacks some. The profile shows fewer than 50,000 clones, roughly nine tenths of them singletons. This clonotype was obtained from a female donor with multiple sclerosis, enrolled in a pregnancy study. The chain carries TRBV5-6 and TRBJ2-1, with 15 nucleotides matching TRBD2. Sample: CD8+ T cells from peripheral blood mononuclear cells, taken in the third trimester of pregnancy. CDR3 nucleotide sequence: TGTGCCAGCAGCCCCGGACTAGCGGGAGGGAATGAGCAGTTCTTC. Translation gives CASSPGLAGGNEQFF.